This T cell receptor beta chain was identified during a study of T cells after yellow fever vaccination. Study-wide results and limits: A small proportion of clonotypes was detected in both the CD4 and CD8 compartments. Primary-vaccination clones mostly resurfaced post-booster (about 95% CD4, 75% to 90% CD8).

Of note for this clonotype: The antigen is unknown.

Per germline, CDR1 DFQATT and CDR2 SNEGSKA (reference sequence). The ends lost 3 bases at V and 3 bases at J; junction bases unmatched: 8. This CDR3 comprises 15 residues. Template-switching 5'RACE yielded the TCR cDNA; a universal primer site and UMIs were added in the process. TCRdb called the 5' RACE reads again in MiXCR, with one record for every CDR3 protein. Of hundreds of thousands of distinct CDR3 sequences in the sample, approximately 15% were seen once. This TCR was recovered from a man aged 30 to 39 who received the YFV17D yellow fever vaccine. This chain links TRBV20-1 with TRBJ2-7; 10 positions agree with TRBD2. Sequenced here: PBMCs, sampled on the day of the yellow fever booster vaccination. CDR3 nucleotide sequence: TGCAGTGCTAGGCCTAGCGGGAGATTACTCTACGAGCAGTACTTC. Its protein is CSARPSGRLLYEQYF.